A selection of T cell receptor beta chains follows, all from one sample in a study of cytomegalovirus exposure and HLA in healthy donors. TCRdb keeps only in-frame clones here, not all; method: immunoSEQ multiplex PCR. The table has around 110,000 clones, 81% seen once. Sequencing input: PBMCs. Source of these receptors: a woman in her twenties or thirties in good health and CMV-seronegative. The CDR3 runs from the conserved cysteine through the conserved F or W. D genes are given only for firm matches. Expanded clones are given a class, and other clones once, few, many or no size at all.

v_call	d_call	j_call	clone_size	cdr3_nt	cdr3_aa
TRBV6-5	TRBD2	TRBJ2-3	-	TGTGCCAGCGGGGCGGGGGGGGATACGCAGTATTTT	CASGAGGDTQYF
TRBV2	TRBD2	TRBJ2-3	-	TGTGCCAGCAGTAACGAAAGCGGGAGTAGTGGGTTCATGGGTACGCAGTATTTT	CASSNESGSSGFMGTQYF
TRBV5-1	-	TRBJ2-1	-	TGCGCCAGCAGCTTGGAGGCGGCCGCCCCGTTTAAGTTCTTC	CASSLEAAAPFKFF
TRBV4-2	TRBD1	TRBJ1-3	-	TGTGCCAGCAGCCAAGATCGGGACAGCTCTGGAAACACCATATATTTT	CASSQDRDSSGNTIYF
TRBV10-2	TRBD2	TRBJ2-1	once	TGCGCCAGCAGTCCGGGACTAGCGTACAATGAGCAGTTCTTC	CASSPGLAYNEQFF
TRBV6-1	TRBD2	TRBJ2-5	-	TGTGCCAGCAGTGGGGCTAGCGGGAGGGCCTACGAGACCCAGTACTTC	CASSGASGRAYETQYF
TRBV13	TRBD2	TRBJ2-7	-	TGTGCCAGCAGCCCCCACGGGGGGACGTTCGACGAGCAGTACTTC	CASSPHGGTFDEQYF
TRBV7-9	-	TRBJ1-4	-	TGTGCCAGCAGCTTATTAGGGGCAGGTCGTGAAAAACTGTTTTTT	CASSLLGAGREKLFF
TRBV6-5	-	TRBJ2-2	few	TGTGCCAGCAGGGGCGGGACGTACACCGGGGAGCTGTTTTTT	CASRGGTYTGELFF
TRBV2	TRBD2	TRBJ2-5	few	TGTGCCAGTGTATATGCGGGGGGCCAAGAGACCCAGTACTTC	CASVYAGGQETQYF
TRBV6-6	TRBD2	TRBJ2-3	-	TGTGCCAGCAGCGAACCCGGGACTAGCGGGAGCGATACGCAGTATTTT	CASSEPGTSGSDTQYF
TRBV18	TRBD2	TRBJ2-6	once	TGTGCCAGCTCACCCACGGTGAGCGGGAGTTCTGGGGCCAACGTCCTGACTTTC	CASSPTVSGSSGANVLTF
TRBV7-6	TRBD1	TRBJ1-2	-	TGTGCCAGCAGCCCTAGAGGGGGCTTCGGCTACACCTTC	CASSPRGGFGYTF
TRBV10-3	-	TRBJ2-7	-	TGTGCCATCAGTGAGTCAGAAACACCGGGACTTACCTACGAGCAGTACTTC	CAISESETPGLTYEQYF
TRBV7-9	-	TRBJ2-2	-	TGTGCCAGCAGCATCCGGACTTCGTCGTCCACCGGGGAGCTGTTTTTT	CASSIRTSSSTGELFF
TRBV2	TRBD2	TRBJ2-5	few	TGTGCCAGCAGACACGGGGGGGAGGAGACCCAGTACTTC	CASRHGGEETQYF
TRBV9	TRBD2	TRBJ2-3	once	TGTGCCAGCAGCGTAGGGCCTAGCGGGAGCCTTTTATCAGATACGCAGTATTTT	CASSVGPSGSLLSDTQYF
TRBV5-8	TRBD2	TRBJ2-3	once	TGTGCCAGCAGCCTGCATCGGCTAGCGGGACCCACAGATACGCAGTATTTT	CASSLHRLAGPTDTQYF
TRBV11-3	-	TRBJ2-3	-	TGTGCCTCCAGGGGGGACACAGATACGCAGTATTTT	CASRGDTDTQYF
TRBV4-3	TRBD2	TRBJ2-1	once	TGCGCCAGCAGCCAAGGACTAGCGGGAGTGGAAAATGAGCAGTTCTTC	CASSQGLAGVENEQFF
TRBV28	-	TRBJ1-1	-	TGTGCCAGCAGTCAAGGGGGACATCTTGTGAACACTGAAGCTTTCTTT	CASSQGGHLVNTEAFF
TRBV19	-	TRBJ1-5	-	TGTGCCAGTAGTATTCTCGGAGGGGAGGATCAGCCCCAGCATTTT	CASSILGGEDQPQHF
TRBV7-9	-	TRBJ2-1	-	TGTGCCAGCAGCTTGGGGACACTGATAGGCGATGAGCAGTTCTTC	CASSLGTLIGDEQFF
TRBV5-1	-	TRBJ1-5	-	TGCGCCAGCAGCTTGGCAGGGTATCAGCCCCAGCATTTT	CASSLAGYQPQHF
TRBV28	TRBD2	TRBJ2-3	-	TGTGCCAGCAGGCCCCCCTCTCTGGGAGGGCCAGATACGCAGTATTTT	CASRPPSLGGPDTQYF
TRBV19	TRBD2	TRBJ2-3	-	TGTGCCAGTAGTCTCCTAGCGGGACTTAGCACAGATACGCAGTATTTT	CASSLLAGLSTDTQYF
TRBV5-1	TRBD2	TRBJ2-7	-	TGCGCCAGCAGCTTGGGATCTAGCGGGGACTCCTACGAGCAGTACTTC	CASSLGSSGDSYEQYF
TRBV6-1	-	TRBJ1-4	-	TGTGCCAGCAGTGAATGGAGACAGGCAACTAATGAAAAACTGTTTTTT	CASSEWRQATNEKLFF
TRBV27	TRBD1	TRBJ2-5	-	TGTGCCAGCAGGGGGACAGGGCGTACCCAGTACTTC	CASRGTGRTQYF
TRBV6-4	TRBD2	TRBJ2-1	-	TGTGCCAGCAGTGACTCCGGGACTAGCGGCTACAATGAGCAGTTCTTC	CASSDSGTSGYNEQFF
TRBV12-5	TRBD1	TRBJ1-5	-	TGTGCTAGTGGTGATGGGACAGGGGATCAGCCCCAGCATTTT	CASGDGTGDQPQHF
TRBV27	TRBD1	TRBJ1-3	once	TGTGCCAGCAGAGCCGGGATAGAACAGGGGGCAAACACCAACGATGTCTCCCGAAACACCATATATTTT	CASRAGIEQGANTNDVSRNTIYF
TRBV5-1	TRBD1	TRBJ2-7	once	TGCGCCAGCAGCCTGGGACAGGGGATCTACGAGCAGTACTTC	CASSLGQGIYEQYF
TRBV7-9	TRBD2	TRBJ2-7	few	TGTGCCAGCAGCCGGACTAGCGGGAGTAGCCACGAGCAGTACTTC	CASSRTSGSSHEQYF
TRBV27	-	TRBJ2-7	-	TGTGCCAGCAGTTTATTAGGCGGGATAGGCCACGAGCAGTACTTC	CASSLLGGIGHEQYF
TRBV28	-	TRBJ2-7	-	TGTGCCAGCACTGGACAGACCTCCTACGAGCAGTACTTC	CASTGQTSYEQYF
TRBV27	-	TRBJ1-2	-	TGTGCCAGCAAGGAAGGGGCAGACTATGGCTACACCTTC	CASKEGADYGYTF
TRBV27	TRBD1	TRBJ2-7	once	TGTGCCAGCAGTTTAAAAGCGACAGGGGCCGAGCAGTACTTC	CASSLKATGAEQYF
TRBV5-1	TRBD2	TRBJ2-2	few	TGCGCCAGCAGCAGGGGACTAGCGGCCTCGAACACCGGGGAGCTGTTTTTT	CASSRGLAASNTGELFF